These 32 T cell receptor beta chains were all obtained from the same sample, sequenced in a study of monozygotic twins with inflammatory bowel disease. TCRdb processed the 5' RACE reads again and assigns one entry to each CDR3 protein, with no DNA. The sample totals more than 300,000 distinct CDR3 sequences. The sample comprised blood. The receptors come from a human donor with ulcerative colitis or Crohn's disease, or a healthy co-twin of an affected twin (not recorded which).

The J gene is TRBJ2-7, the V gene TRBV18; checking the TCRdb D call of TRBD1 is not possible without DNA. The germline CDR1 and CDR2 sequences are KGHSH and LQKENI. The CDR3 loop spans 15 amino acids. CDR3: CASSTGTGNPYEQYF.

This chain joins TRBV10-3 and TRBJ2-7; lacking DNA, the TRBD1 call made by TCRdb goes unchecked. CDR1 ENHRY and CDR2 SYGVKD come from the germline V gene. This CDR3 contains 14 residues. This CDR3 reads CAIRTGTGFDEQYF.

The chain couples TRBV14 to TRBJ2-1. CDR3 size: 15 residues. Per the germline V gene, CDR1 is SGHDN and CDR2 is FVKESK. CDR3 sequence: CASSQDLVARIEQFF. Full variable domain (outside the CDR3, taken from reference TRBV14 and TRBJ2-1): EAGVTQFPSHSVIEKGQTVTLRCDPISGHDNLYWYRRVMGKEIKFLLHFVKESKQDESGMPNNRFLAERTGGTYSTLKVQPAELEDSGVYFCASSQDLVARIEQFFGPGTRLTVL.

The rearrangement uses TRBV30 and TRBJ1-6; TCRdb's D call of TRBD1 is untestable without DNA. This CDR3 has 13 residues. The germline CDR1 and CDR2 sequences are GTSNPN and SVGIG (reference sequence). This CDR3 is CAWSGYRNSPLHF.

The J gene is TRBJ2-7, the V gene TRBV28. CDR3 length: 13 amino acids. Germline CDR1 is MDHEN and CDR2 is SYDVKM. CDR3 protein: CASRWATLGEQYF. The entire variable domain, with the rest obtained from reference TRBV28 and TRBJ2-7, is as follows: DVKVTQSSRYLVKRTGEKVFLECVQDMDHENMFWYRQDPGLGLRLIYFSYDVKMKEKGDIPEGYSVSREKKERFSLILESASTNQTSMYLCASRWATLGEQYFGPGTRLTVT.

The chain uses TRBV20-1 and TRBJ2-7; TCRdb names TRBD2, which stays unverified in the absence of DNA. The CDR3 consists of 12 residues. Germline V gene data show CDR1 as DFQATT and CDR2 as SNEGSKA (reference sequence). This chain's CDR3 is CSARESGVEQYF.

The rearrangement links TRBV28 to TRBJ2-4; TCRdb proposes TRBD1, but this gene call is untestable without DNA. The CDR3 loop spans 15 amino acids. Germline V gene data show CDR1 as MDHEN and CDR2 as SYDVKM. CDR3 protein: CASSFLRQGKNIQYF.

The chain has TRBV5-4 and TRBJ2-3; without DNA, the TCRdb call of TRBD2 cannot be checked. The CDR3 loop spans 16 amino acids. The germline CDR1 and CDR2 sequences are SGHNT and YYREEE (reference sequence). This chain's CDR3 is CASSLEAAGVGHTQYF.

V usage is TRBV7-9 and J usage is TRBJ1-1; checking the TCRdb D call of TRBD1 is not possible without DNA. Germline V lookup: CDR1 SEHNR, CDR2 FQNEAQ (reference sequence). CDR3 length: 15 residues. The CDR3 sequence is CASSLEGGAPAEAFF. Complete variable domain (other parts from reference TRBV7-9 and TRBJ1-1): DTGVSQNPRHKITKRGQNVTFRCDPISEHNRLYWYRQTLGQGPEFLTYFQNEAQLEKSRLLSDRFSAERPKGSFSTLEIQRTEQGDSAMYLCASSLEGGAPAEAFFGQGTRLTVV.

This chain joins TRBV24-1 and TRBJ2-1. The CDR3 is made up of 11 amino acids. Germline CDR1 and CDR2: KGHDR and SFDVKD. CDR3 region: CATQRRYEQFF.

The chain carries TRBV19 and TRBJ2-3; the TCRdb call, TRBD2, lacks DNA for checking. Germline CDR1 LNHDA, CDR2 SQIVND (reference sequence). This CDR3 has 16 amino acids. CDR3 residues: CASSTLGLAFTDTQYF.

V is TRBV7-2 and J is TRBJ1-4; the D call from TCRdb, TRBD1, cannot be confirmed without DNA. Germline V gives CDR1 SGHTA, CDR2 FQGNSA. This CDR3 comprises 15 residues. The CDR3 region is CASSARTGHNEKLFF.

The chain uses TRBV10-3 and TRBJ1-3; TCRdb outputs TRBD1, but without DNA this stays unchecked. The CDR3 consists of 13 residues. Germline loops: CDR1 ENHRY, CDR2 SYGVKD. CDR3: CAITGAHGNTIYF.

The V and J genes are TRBV18 and TRBJ2-3; TCRdb's assignment of TRBD2 cannot be checked, as there is no DNA. This CDR3 has 13 residues. The germline V gene encodes CDR1 KGHSH and CDR2 LQKENI. CDR3 amino acids: CASSRNYADTQYF.

The V gene is TRBV29-1, the J gene TRBJ2-7; absent DNA, TCRdb's TRBD1 call cannot be checked. The V gene's germline CDR1 is SQVTM and CDR2 ANQGSEA. The CDR3 has 14 residues. CDR3 residues: CSVEGPDNAYEQYF.

The V and J genes are TRBV20-1 and TRBJ2-2; there is no DNA to check the TCRdb D call of TRBD1. CDR1 is DFQATT, CDR2 SNEGSKA, per germline (reference sequence). The CDR3 consists of 15 residues. The CDR3 loop reads CSAPAGYGGTGELFF.

The chain is built from TRBV7-2 and TRBJ1-2; TCRdb's assignment of TRBD1 cannot be checked, as there is no DNA. The germline CDR1 and CDR2 sequences are SGHTA and FQGNSA. This CDR3 comprises 13 residues. CDR3 residues: CGSRSQGTFGYTF.

V usage is TRBV27 and J usage is TRBJ1-2; there is no DNA to check the TCRdb D call of TRBD1. Looked up from germline, CDR1 is MNHEY and CDR2 is SMNVEV (reference sequence). This CDR3 contains 13 residues. CDR3 sequence reads: CATAPGQGFGYTF.

V is TRBV6-1 and J is TRBJ2-7. The CDR3 length is 12 residues. Germline loops: CDR1 MNHNS, CDR2 SASEGT. The CDR3 spells CASSEGYYEQYF.

CDR3 sequence reads: CSAPHRAPQPQHF. The chain couples TRBV20-1 to TRBJ1-5; TCRdb's D call of TRBD1 is untestable without DNA. This CDR3 spans 13 amino acids. CDR1 is DFQATT, CDR2 SNEGSKA, per germline (reference sequence).

This chain links TRBV7-9 with TRBJ1-1. This CDR3 spans 11 amino acids. Per the germline V gene, CDR1 is SEHNR and CDR2 is FQNEAQ (reference sequence). CDR3 loop: CASSLATVGVF.

V usage is TRBV7-2 and J usage is TRBJ2-5; as DNA is missing, the TRBD2 call by TCRdb cannot be tested. In germline, CDR1 is SGHTA, CDR2 FQGNSA. The CDR3 sequence is 11 residues long. The CDR3 sequence: CASSEGATQYF.

J is TRBJ2-1 and V is TRBV12-3 or TRBV12-4; the TCRdb call, TRBD1, lacks DNA for checking. The CDR3 is made up of 15 amino acids. CDR3 residues: CASTTLGDRVMEQFF.

The rearrangement links TRBV6-5 to TRBJ2-7; the D gene TCRdb calls, TRBD1, cannot be checked with no DNA. CDR3 length: 13 residues. Germline V gene lookup returns CDR1 MNHEY and CDR2 SVGAGI. The CDR3 region is CARQTEQGYEQYF.

This chain connects TRBV6-2 or TRBV6-3 to TRBJ2-5; lacking DNA, the TRBD1 call made by TCRdb goes unchecked. The CDR3 extends over 15 amino acids. Germline V gene lookup returns CDR1 MNHEY and CDR2 SVGEGT. CDR3 region: CASSTSGGRQETQYF.

The V gene is TRBV10-3, the J gene TRBJ1-5; the D call of TRBD1 rests on TCRdb alone, since no DNA is present to check it. The germline CDR1 and CDR2 sequences are ENHRY and SYGVKD. The CDR3 has 14 amino acids. The CDR3 loop reads CAISEQGYDQPQYF.

The V gene is TRBV7-9, the J gene TRBJ2-1; TCRdb outputs TRBD2, but without DNA this stays unchecked. The CDR3 runs 15 residues. The germline gives CDR1 SEHNR, CDR2 FQNEAQ (reference sequence). The CDR3 sequence is CASSLTSGTGNEQFF. Together with reference TRBV7-9 and TRBJ2-1, the CDR3 gives the full variable domain: DTGVSQNPRHKITKRGQNVTFRCDPISEHNRLYWYRQTLGQGPEFLTYFQNEAQLEKSRLLSDRFSAERPKGSFSTLEIQRTEQGDSAMYLCASSLTSGTGNEQFFGPGTRLTVL.

V usage is TRBV7-2 and J usage is TRBJ2-3; TCRdb proposes TRBD2, but this gene call is untestable without DNA. CDR3 length equals 17 residues. Germline CDR1 reads SGHTA; CDR2 reads FQGNSA. The CDR3 spells CASSRDGYSALTDTQYF.

This rearrangement joins TRBV7-7 to TRBJ2-2. The CDR3 length is 14 residues. Germline V gene sequence: CDR1 SSHAT, CDR2 FNYEAQ (reference sequence). CDR3 in amino acids: CASSLVGESGELFF.

The chain is built from TRBV11-2 and TRBJ2-5. This CDR3 spans 13 amino acids. Germline loops: CDR1 SGHAT, CDR2 FQNNGV. The CDR3 sequence is CASSLRSSETQYF.

V gene TRBV4-2 combines with J gene TRBJ2-6; with no DNA, the TCRdb D assignment of TRBD2 cannot be verified. This CDR3 region has 19 residues. Germline CDR1 and CDR2: LGHNA and YNFKEQ. The chain's CDR3 is CASSQGLVAGNSGANVLTF.

J is TRBJ2-1 and V is TRBV2; TCRdb proposes TRBD2, but this gene call is untestable without DNA. Per the germline V gene, CDR1 is SNHLY and CDR2 is FYNNEI. CDR3 length: 15 amino acids. CDR3 in amino acids: CASRAAAGLYNEQFF.